One sample yielded the 18 T cell receptor beta chains listed below, sequenced in a study of T cell changes during pregnancy in multiple sclerosis. Repertoires were generated with immunoSEQ multiplex PCR, while TCRdb's copy carries only in-frame clones and drops some. The sample has over 25,000 clones; about 89% are singletons. The specimen was CD8+ T cells from peripheral blood mononuclear cells, collected before pregnancy. These receptors came from a female donor with multiple sclerosis, enrolled in a pregnancy study.

V gene TRBV6-1 combines with J gene TRBJ2-5; no clear D gene. V was pared by 2 bases and J by 5 bases, with 12 bases between. The CDR3 has 14 residues. Germline V gene sequence: CDR1 MNHNS, CDR2 SASEGT. CDR3 protein: CASSEPPPFETQYF. CDR3 DNA: TGTGCCAGCAGTGAACCCCCCCCGTTCGAGACCCAGTACTTC.

The chain joins TRBV7-2 to TRBJ1-1; TRBD1 is a possible D gene (6 bases). The length of the CDR3 is 15 residues. V lost 5 bases and J 5 bases, leaving 18 bases between the germline ends. Germline V CDR1 and CDR2: SGHTA, FQGNSA. This CDR3 is CASSPKRGYETEAFF. The DNA for the CDR3 is TGTGCCAGCAGCCCAAAGAGGGGGTACGAGACTGAAGCTTTCTTT.

The chain recombines TRBV2 with TRBJ1-1; D not certain. The germline gives CDR1 SNHLY, CDR2 FYNNEI. Trimming cost V 4 bases and J 2 bases, with 8 bases left between them. This CDR3 has 13 amino acids. In DNA form, the CDR3 reads TGTGCCAGCAGTGTTGCAGGAAACACTGAAGCTTTCTTT. It translates to CASSVAGNTEAFF. The full variable domain, with the rest looked up from reference TRBV2 and TRBJ1-1, is EPEVTQTPSHQVTQMGQEVILRCVPISNHLYFYWYRQILGQKVEFLVSFYNNEISEKSEIFDDQFSVERPDGSNFTLKIRSTKLEDSAMYFCASSVAGNTEAFFGQGTRLTVV.

The rearrangement uses TRBV7-9 and TRBJ1-1; the D is unclear. Trimming left V 5 bases short and J 4 bases short, with 14 bases between. Germline loops: CDR1 SEHNR, CDR2 FQNEAQ (reference sequence). The length of the CDR3 is 14 residues. The CDR3: CASSPPRGRTEAFF. CDR3 sequence (DNA): TGTGCCAGCAGCCCACCCCGGGGTCGCACTGAAGCTTTCTTT. Full variable domain (remainder filled in from reference TRBV7-9 and TRBJ1-1): DTGVSQNPRHKITKRGQNVTFRCDPISEHNRLYWYRQTLGQGPEFLTYFQNEAQLEKSRLLSDRFSAERPKGSFSTLEIQRTEQGDSAMYLCASSPPRGRTEAFFGQGTRLTVV.

The chain couples TRBV4-2 to TRBJ2-1; 7 nucleotides align to TRBD2. The CDR3 consists of 17 residues. V shed 0 bases, J shed 5 bases, and the junction held 10 bases outside the gene matches. CDR1 LGHNA and CDR2 YNFKEQ come from the germline V gene. In DNA form, the CDR3 reads TGTGCCAGCAGCCAAGATCAGCCCCGGGACTATGACAATGAGCAGTTCTTC. Translating it yields CASSQDQPRDYDNEQFF.

V and J are TRBV7-6 and TRBJ2-1; 12 positions match TRBD2. The CDR3 is made up of 18 amino acids. Germline-derived CDR1 and CDR2 are SGHVS and FNYEAQ. With V trimmed by 5 bases and J by 7 bases, 15 bases remained unmatched. The CDR3 reads CASSRPTSGSRGRNEQFF. The CDR3 nucleotides read TGTGCCAGCAGCCGCCCGACTAGCGGGAGTCGGGGTCGGAATGAGCAGTTCTTC.

This chain uses TRBV5-1 with TRBJ1-3, with 10 bases aligning to TRBD1. Germline V gives CDR1 SGHRS, CDR2 YFSETQ. This CDR3 has 15 amino acids. V dropped 4 bases and J dropped 4; count of bases not matched to a gene: 5. CDR3 in DNA: TGCGCCAGCAGCCCAGGGACAGGGGTAGGAAACACCATATATTTT. Amino acid sequence: CASSPGTGVGNTIYF.

The CDR3 reads CASGSGLAGAGETQYF. CDR3 coding DNA: TGTGCTAGTGGCTCGGGACTAGCGGGAGCGGGTGAGACCCAGTACTTC. This chain uses TRBV12-5 with TRBJ2-5; 14 bases map to TRBD2. Germline V gene data show CDR1 as LGHNT and CDR2 as FRNRAP. J was trimmed by 5 bases and V by 6 bases; bases with no gene match: 8. This CDR3 contains 16 residues.

V is TRBV19 and J is TRBJ2-7; 11 bases are a match to TRBD1. V shed 3 bases, J shed 4 bases, and the junction held 2 bases outside the gene matches. The CDR3 is 14 residues long. Germline V gene sequence: CDR1 LNHDA, CDR2 SQIVND (reference sequence). The CDR3 nucleotides are TGTGCCAGTAGTATGGGGACAGGGGGATACGAGCAGTACTTC. Protein product: CASSMGTGGYEQYF.

The V call is TRBV5-4, the J call TRBJ2-1; a weak D match, TRBD2 (6 bases). The CDR3 totals 14 residues. Trimming took off 4 bases at V and 5 bases at J, with 13 bases between the two ends. Germline CDR1 SGHNT, CDR2 YYREEE (reference sequence). In nucleotides, the CDR3 is TGTGCCAGCAGCCCCTTAACGGGGGACAATGAGCAGTTCTTC. This gives the protein CASSPLTGDNEQFF. Supplemented by reference TRBV5-4 and TRBJ2-1, the full variable domain reads ETGVTQSPTHLIKTRGQQVTLRCSSQSGHNTVSWYQQALGQGPQFIFQYYREEENGRGNFPPRFSGLQFPNYSSELNVNALELDDSALYLCASSPLTGDNEQFFGPGTRLTVL.

This chain connects TRBV27 to TRBJ2-2; D uncertain. Germline V gene data show CDR1 as MNHEY and CDR2 as SMNVEV (reference sequence). The V end was cut by 6 bases, the J end by 3 bases, with 11 bases between. This CDR3 spans 14 amino acids. CDR3 coding DNA: TGTGCCAGCAGGCGAATTGGAGACACCGGGGAGCTGTTTTTT. This gives the protein CASRRIGDTGELFF.

The sample holds one count of this clone. This chain uses TRBV4-1 with TRBJ2-1; TRBD2 matches at 8 bases. Unmatched junction bases numbered 14, after V lost 3 bases and J lost 7 bases. Germline assignment: CDR1 MGHRA and CDR2 YSYEKL. The CDR3 covers 17 residues. The CDR3 DNA reads TGCGCCAGCAGCCAGGAAGGTCCCAGCGGGAGTATGAATGAGCAGTTCTTC. It is translated as CASSQEGPSGSMNEQFF.

V usage is TRBV27 and J usage is TRBJ2-1; D is undetermined. Germline V gene lookup returns CDR1 MNHEY and CDR2 SMNVEV (reference sequence). The CDR3 totals 13 residues. The V end lost 0 bases, the J end lost 5 bases, and 5 bases lay between the germline ends. The CDR3 region is CASSLSVNNEQFF. The CDR3 coding sequence is TGTGCCAGCAGTTTATCCGTTAACAATGAGCAGTTCTTC.

Notes on this clone: One junction end disagrees with the germline gene, perhaps due to a read error. This chain uses TRBV30 with TRBJ2-2; 7 nucleotides align to TRBD1. The CDR3 is 13 amino acids. Germline lookup yields CDR1 GTSNPN and CDR2 SVGIG (reference sequence). The CDR3 spells CGSGTANTGELFF. The CDR3 coding sequence is TGCGGGTCCGGGACAGCGAACACCGGGGAGCTGTTTTTT.

This clone was seen a handful of times. This rearrangement joins TRBV7-9 to TRBJ1-1, with 9 bases matching TRBD1. J gave up 4 bases and V 3 bases, and 0 bases lay outside the gene matches. The germline V gene has CDR1 SEHNR and CDR2 FQNEAQ (reference sequence). The CDR3 length is 13 residues. The DNA of the CDR3 is TGTGCCAGCAGCTTGGACAGGGGCACTGAAGCTTTCTTT. It is translated as CASSLDRGTEAFF.

This sequence joins TRBV5-5 and TRBJ2-5, with TRBD1 matching 12 bases. Matching the DNA end better, TRBJ2-7 makes the J call doubtful. Germline-derived CDR1 and CDR2 are SGHKS and YYEKEE (reference sequence). The CDR3 runs to 13 residues. The CDR3 loop is CASSWDRGLEQYF. The CDR3 bases are TGTGCCAGCAGCTGGGACAGGGGGCTCGAGCAGTACTTC.

The rearrangement links TRBV28 to TRBJ2-1; TRBD2 matches at 8 bases. CDR1 is MDHEN, CDR2 SYDVKM, per germline. This CDR3 is built from 16 residues. J was trimmed by 6 bases and V by 3 bases; bases with no gene match: 10. DNA for the CDR3: TGTGCCAGCAGTTTGCCCGGGACTAGTATCGGCAATGAGCAGTTCTTC. Translation: CASSLPGTSIGNEQFF. Full variable domain (missing parts from reference TRBV28 and TRBJ2-1): DVKVTQSSRYLVKRTGEKVFLECVQDMDHENMFWYRQDPGLGLRLIYFSYDVKMKEKGDIPEGYSVSREKKERFSLILESASTNQTSMYLCASSLPGTSIGNEQFFGPGTRLTVL.

This sequence joins TRBV9 and TRBJ2-3; D is perhaps TRBD1 (6 bases). This CDR3 is built from 15 residues. Trimming left V 1 base short and J 0 bases short, with 9 bases between. From germline, CDR1 is SGDLS and CDR2 YYNGEE. CDR3 protein: CASSVIGQSTDTQYF. The DNA of the CDR3 is TGTGCCAGCAGCGTAATCGGACAGAGCACAGATACGCAGTATTTT.